This T cell receptor (beta chain) derives from a study of blood T cell repertoires in COVID-19. Whole-study context: The samples span acute and convalescent COVID-19 from the United States, Italy and Spain. From T cells, B-cell-depleted T cells, or PBMCs came the material, which was cDNA or gDNA.

The V and J ends lost 5 bases and 8 bases, in that order; junction bases with no gene match: 16. The V gene's germline CDR1 is MNHEY and CDR2 SMNVEV (reference sequence). The CDR3 sequence is 18 residues long. In the original processing: Amplification with reference gene primers provided the estimates of nucleated cell counts. Sequencing was performed with immunoSEQ multiplex PCR; in TCRdb, only in-frame clones are kept and a portion is missing. V, J and clone size are taken as reported in that table, and D and trimming were inferred from the DNA itself. The sample lists around 330,000 clones; approximately 90% were seen once.

This chain joins TRBV27 and TRBJ1-6, with TRBD1 matching over 9 bases. The sequenced sample was peripheral blood. The receptor comes from a woman between 50 and 59 years old with active or convalescent COVID-19. DNA for the CDR3: TGTGCCAGCAGTCCCCATAACGTCGGACAGGGGTTTCATTCACCCCTCCACTTT. It translates to CASSPHNVGQGFHSPLHF.